This T cell receptor beta chain was identified in a study of T cells in Graves' hyperthyroidism and ophthalmopathy. Study as a whole: Peripheral blood draws took place at initial diagnosis, ahead of any treatment.

Researchers defined stable Graves' hyperthyroidism as no ophthalmopathy progression within 18 months. A few counts support this clonotype. Between the trimmed V and J ends, which lost 4 bases and 1 base, there was a span of 11 bases. CDR3 length: 14 residues. Germline CDR1 reads LGHDT; CDR2 reads YNNKEL (reference sequence). RNA transcripts gave rise to amplified TCR beta CDR3 regions. The TCR CDR3 first-round RT-PCR relied on the HTBI primer set. TCRdb ran MiXCR on the multiplex PCR reads and lists one entry per CDR3 protein. The sample carries roughly 510,000 distinct CDR3 sequences, about a fifth recorded once.

Input material: blood. This TCR was recovered from a man younger than 30 with Graves' hyperthyroidism. V and J are TRBV3-1 and TRBJ2-7, with no clear D. This CDR3 is CASSRGGISYEQYF. CDR3 nucleotide sequence: TGTGCCAGCAGCCGCGGCGGCATTTCCTACGAGCAGTACTTC.